A selection of T cell receptor beta chains follows, all from one sample in a study of OX40 agonist ivuxolimab in advanced cancers. Produced via immunoSEQ multiplex PCR; TCRdb's table is partial and in-frame only. Here the sample spans over 30,000 clones, over 90% being singletons. This specimen was CD4+ or CD8+ T cells sorted from blood, taken in a trial of the OX40 agonist ivuxolimab. These receptors came from an adult with an advanced solid tumor such as melanoma, head and neck, liver or kidney cancer. CDR3s include the opening cysteine and the closing phenylalanine or tryptophan. Each record gives: CDR3 DNA, CDR3 protein, V gene, clone size, J gene, D gene. The D gene is left open where the match is weak. Clone size, where shown, is once, few, many, or a class for clones that have expanded.

TGCGCCAGCAAACATAGGGGACTGTTTTTT,CASKHRGLFF,TRBV10-1,.,TRBJ1-4,.
TGTGCCAGCAGTGGTCGGACGGGGACCTCAGATACGCAGTATTTT,CASSGRTGTSDTQYF,TRBV2,.,TRBJ2-3,.
TGCGCCAGCAGTGAGTCGGGGGGTAACGCTGAAGCTTTCTTT,CASSESGGNAEAFF,TRBV10-2,.,TRBJ1-1,.
TGTGCCAGTAGTATAGGAGGGGGCGCAAGCACCGGGGAGCTGTTTTTT,CASSIGGGASTGELFF,TRBV19,.,TRBJ2-2,TRBD1
TGTGCCAGCAGACCGACGGGACCGGGAAACACCGGGGAGCTGTTTTTT,CASRPTGPGNTGELFF,TRBV28,.,TRBJ2-2,.
TGTGCCAGCAGCGGTGGTTTCCAAGAGACCCAGTACTTC,CASSGGFQETQYF,TRBV7-2,once,TRBJ2-5,.
TGTGCCAGCATGAAAGGGGCTGGGTACGAGCAGTACTTC,CASMKGAGYEQYF,TRBV28,.,TRBJ2-7,.
TGTGCCTGGAATAAGTACAGCTCCTACGAGCAGTACTTC,CAWNKYSSYEQYF,TRBV30,.,TRBJ2-7,.
TGTGCCAGCAGCCCCGGAGAGACCCAGTACTTC,CASSPGETQYF,TRBV7-8,once,TRBJ2-5,.
TGTGCCAGCAGCCAGGACAGGGGCAATCAGCCCCAGCATTTT,CASSQDRGNQPQHF,TRBV7-9,.,TRBJ1-5,TRBD1
TGTGCCAGCAGTCCCGGGACAGTCAATCAGCCCCAGCATTTT,CASSPGTVNQPQHF,TRBV27,.,TRBJ1-5,TRBD1
TGTGCCAGCAGCTTAATGTGGAGAACGGGGAATGAGCAGTTCTTC,CASSLMWRTGNEQFF,TRBV7-9,.,TRBJ2-1,.
TGTGCCTTATCAGGAGGGCCGTATCAGTTCACAGATACGCAGTATTTT,CALSGGPYQFTDTQYF,TRBV30,.,TRBJ2-3,.
TGTGCCAGCAGCCTCGGAGGCCTACTAAGCAATCAGCCCCAGCATTTT,CASSLGGLLSNQPQHF,TRBV28,.,TRBJ1-5,.
TGCGCCAGCAGCCAAGATGAGATGACTAACTATGGCTACACCTTC,CASSQDEMTNYGYTF,TRBV4-1,once,TRBJ1-2,.
TGTGCCAGCAGCTTAGCGCTCGACAATGAGCAGTTCTTC,CASSLALDNEQFF,TRBV7-9,.,TRBJ2-1,.
TGCAGTGCAACTTCTACAAATGGCTACACCTTC,CSATSTNGYTF,TRBV20-1,.,TRBJ1-2,.
TGTGCCAGCAGCTTAGCGGGACAGTCCCATCAGCCCCAGCATTTT,CASSLAGQSHQPQHF,TRBV7-2,.,TRBJ1-5,TRBD1